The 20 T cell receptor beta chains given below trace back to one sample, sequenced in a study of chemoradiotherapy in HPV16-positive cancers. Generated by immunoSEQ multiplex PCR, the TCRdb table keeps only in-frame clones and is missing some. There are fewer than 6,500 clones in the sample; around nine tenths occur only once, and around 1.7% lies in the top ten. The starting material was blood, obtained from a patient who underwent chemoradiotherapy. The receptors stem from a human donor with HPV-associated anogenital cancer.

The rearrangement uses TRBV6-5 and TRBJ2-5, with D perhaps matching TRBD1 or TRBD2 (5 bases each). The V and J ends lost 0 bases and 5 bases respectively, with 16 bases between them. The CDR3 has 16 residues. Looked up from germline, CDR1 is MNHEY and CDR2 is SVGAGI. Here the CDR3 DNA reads TGTGCCAGCAGTTACTCGAGGGGTGCGGGCGGGGAGACCCAGTACTTC. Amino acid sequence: CASSYSRGAGGETQYF.

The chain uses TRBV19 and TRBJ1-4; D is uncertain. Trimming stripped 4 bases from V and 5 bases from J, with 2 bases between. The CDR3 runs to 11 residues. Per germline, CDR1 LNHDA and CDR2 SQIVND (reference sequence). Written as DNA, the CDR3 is TGTGCCAGTAGTAAAAATGAAAAACTGTTTTTT. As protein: CASSKNEKLFF.

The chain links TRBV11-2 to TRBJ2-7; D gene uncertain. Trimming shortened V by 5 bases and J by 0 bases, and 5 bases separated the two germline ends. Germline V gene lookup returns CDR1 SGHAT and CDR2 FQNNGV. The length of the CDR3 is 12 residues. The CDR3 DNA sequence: TGTGCCAGCAGCCCCGACTCCTACGAGCAGTACTTC. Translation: CASSPDSYEQYF.

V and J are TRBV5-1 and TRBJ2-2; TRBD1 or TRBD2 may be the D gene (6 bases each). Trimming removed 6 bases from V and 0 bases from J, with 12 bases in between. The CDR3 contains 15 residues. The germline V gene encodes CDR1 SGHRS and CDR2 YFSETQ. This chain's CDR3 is CASTLGGSNTGELFF. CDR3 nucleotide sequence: TGCGCCAGCACCCTGGGGGGCTCGAACACCGGGGAGCTGTTTTTT.

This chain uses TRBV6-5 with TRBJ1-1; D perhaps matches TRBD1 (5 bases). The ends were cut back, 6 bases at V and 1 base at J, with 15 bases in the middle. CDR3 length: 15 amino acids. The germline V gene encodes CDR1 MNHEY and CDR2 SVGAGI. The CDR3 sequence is CASSRPGLQNTEAFF. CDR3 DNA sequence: TGTGCCAGCAGCCGACCGGGACTCCAGAACACTGAAGCTTTCTTT.

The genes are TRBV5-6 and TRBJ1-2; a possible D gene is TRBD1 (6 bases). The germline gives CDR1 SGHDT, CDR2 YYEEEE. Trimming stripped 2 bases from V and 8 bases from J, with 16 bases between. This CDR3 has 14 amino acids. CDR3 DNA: TGTGCCAGCAGCTTCTGGGGGGCAAAGGGGGGCTACACCTTC. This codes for CASSFWGAKGGYTF.

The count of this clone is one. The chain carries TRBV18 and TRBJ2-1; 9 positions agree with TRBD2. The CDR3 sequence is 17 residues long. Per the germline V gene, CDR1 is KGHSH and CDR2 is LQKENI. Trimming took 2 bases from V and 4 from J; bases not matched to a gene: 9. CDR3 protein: CASSPFASGEAYNEQFF. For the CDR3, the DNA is TGTGCCAGCTCACCATTTGCTAGCGGGGAGGCGTACAATGAGCAGTTCTTC.

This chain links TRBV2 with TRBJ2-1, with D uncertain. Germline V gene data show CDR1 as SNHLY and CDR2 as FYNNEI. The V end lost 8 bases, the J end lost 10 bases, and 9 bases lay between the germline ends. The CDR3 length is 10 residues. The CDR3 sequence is CASGPREQFF. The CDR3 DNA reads TGTGCCAGCGGGCCCCGCGAGCAGTTCTTC.

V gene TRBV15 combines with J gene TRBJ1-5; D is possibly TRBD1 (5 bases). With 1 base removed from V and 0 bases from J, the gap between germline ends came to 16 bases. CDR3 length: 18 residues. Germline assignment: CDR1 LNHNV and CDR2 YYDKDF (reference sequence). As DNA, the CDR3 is TGTGCCACCAGCAGAGGTGTGGCACAGGAGGGTAGCAATCAGCCCCAGCATTTT. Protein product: CATSRGVAQEGSNQPQHF.

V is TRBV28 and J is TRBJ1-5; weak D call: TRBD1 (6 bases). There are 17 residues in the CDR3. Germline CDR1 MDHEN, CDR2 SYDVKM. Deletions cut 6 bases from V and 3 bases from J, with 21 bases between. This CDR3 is CASSGGYTGADNQPQHF. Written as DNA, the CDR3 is TGTGCCAGCAGCGGGGGTTACACGGGGGCTGACAATCAGCCCCAGCATTTT.

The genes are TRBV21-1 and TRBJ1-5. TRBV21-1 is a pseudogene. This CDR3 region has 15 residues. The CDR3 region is CASSLRGGAGQPQHF. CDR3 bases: TGTGCCAGCAGCCTGCGCGGGGGCGCGGGTCAGCCCCAGCATTTT.

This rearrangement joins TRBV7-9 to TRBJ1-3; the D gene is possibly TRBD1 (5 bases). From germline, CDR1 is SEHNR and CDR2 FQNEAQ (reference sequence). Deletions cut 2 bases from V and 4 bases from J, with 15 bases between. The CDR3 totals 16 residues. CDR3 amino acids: CASSLRGASGGNTIYF. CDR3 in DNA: TGTGCCAGCAGCTTAAGGGGTGCGAGTGGGGGAAACACCATATATTTT.

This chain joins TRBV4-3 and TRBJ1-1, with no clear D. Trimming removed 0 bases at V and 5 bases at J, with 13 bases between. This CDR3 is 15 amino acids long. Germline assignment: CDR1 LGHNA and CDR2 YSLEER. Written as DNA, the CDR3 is TGCGCCAGCAGCCAAGATTTAGAGGGATGGACTGAAGCTTTCTTT. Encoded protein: CASSQDLEGWTEAFF.

The DNA of the CDR3 is TGCGCCAGCGAAGCGTATGGGGGGGCGCCCTCTGGGGCCAACGTCCTGACTTTC. Translation: CASEAYGGAPSGANVLTF. V gene TRBV5-1 combines with J gene TRBJ2-6; D perhaps matches TRBD2 (7 bases). Germline V gene sequence: CDR1 SGHRS, CDR2 YFSETQ. The CDR3 is 18 amino acids. Trimming pared 7 bases from V and 0 bases from J, leaving 20 bases between.

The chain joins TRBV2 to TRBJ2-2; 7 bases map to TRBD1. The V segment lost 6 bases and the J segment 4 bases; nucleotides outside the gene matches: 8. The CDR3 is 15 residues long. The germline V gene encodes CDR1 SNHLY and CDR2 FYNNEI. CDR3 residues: CASRQQGSGTGELFF. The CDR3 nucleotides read TGTGCCAGCAGGCAACAGGGGTCGGGCACCGGGGAGCTGTTTTTT.

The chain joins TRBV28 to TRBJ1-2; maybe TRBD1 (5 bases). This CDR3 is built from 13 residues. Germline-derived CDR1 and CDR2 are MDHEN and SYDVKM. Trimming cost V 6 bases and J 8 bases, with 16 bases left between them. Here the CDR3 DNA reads TGTGCCAGCAGAGACAGCGTCTCGGGAGGCTACACCTTC. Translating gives CASRDSVSGGYTF.

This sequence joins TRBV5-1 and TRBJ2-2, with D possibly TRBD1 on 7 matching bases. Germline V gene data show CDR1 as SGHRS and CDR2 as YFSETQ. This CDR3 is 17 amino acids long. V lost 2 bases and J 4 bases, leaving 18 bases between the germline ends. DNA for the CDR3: TGCGCCAGCAGCTTCGGAGGGGCGCAGGGGGGCACCGGGGAGCTGTTTTTT. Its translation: CASSFGGAQGGTGELFF.

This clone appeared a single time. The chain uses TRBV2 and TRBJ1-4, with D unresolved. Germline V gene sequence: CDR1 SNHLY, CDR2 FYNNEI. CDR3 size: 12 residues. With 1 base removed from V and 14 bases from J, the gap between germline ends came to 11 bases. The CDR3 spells CASSEEGFVLFF. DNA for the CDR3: TGTGCCAGCAGTGAAGAAGGGTTTGTTCTGTTTTTT.

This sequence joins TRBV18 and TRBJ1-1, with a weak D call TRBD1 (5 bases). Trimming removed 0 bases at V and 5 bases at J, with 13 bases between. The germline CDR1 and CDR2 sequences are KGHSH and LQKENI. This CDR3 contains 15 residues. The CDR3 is CASSPPGGIGTEAFF. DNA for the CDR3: TGTGCCAGCTCACCACCGGGGGGAATAGGGACTGAAGCTTTCTTT.

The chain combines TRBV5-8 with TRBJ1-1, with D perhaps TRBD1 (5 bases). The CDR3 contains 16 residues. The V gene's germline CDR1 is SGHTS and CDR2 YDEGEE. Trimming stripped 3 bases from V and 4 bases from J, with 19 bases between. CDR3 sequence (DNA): TGTGCCAGCAGCTATTACTTCGCCGGGGGATCCACTGAAGCTTTCTTT. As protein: CASSYYFAGGSTEAFF.